This TCR beta chain was sequenced during a study of cytomegalovirus exposure and HLA in healthy donors. Worth noting for this clone: Antigen: not known.

Vbeta (60) and Jbeta (13) primers were used in the PCR. Sequencing was performed with immunoSEQ multiplex PCR; in TCRdb, only in-frame clones are kept and a portion is missing. This table holds roughly 140,000 clones, about 80% found once. The CDR3 consists of 13 residues. Germline values: CDR1 MNHEY, CDR2 SVGAGI. The V end was cut by 6 bases, the J end by 1 base, with 9 bases between. General study findings and limits: Highly shared sequence variants in one cluster were likely a sequencing artifact. The authors later found most CMV-associated TCR beta chains appeared HLA-restricted.

This chain uses TRBV6-5 with TRBJ1-1; the D gene is possibly TRBD1 (6 bases). Source material: PBMCs. The clonotype originates from a middle-aged man in good health and CMV-seronegative. CDR3 DNA sequence: TGTGCCAGCAGGCTGGGACAGAACACTGAAGCTTTCTTT. This translates into CASRLGQNTEAFF.